The clone carrying this TCR beta chain was counted a single time. The antigen remains unidentified. This specimen belongs to a study of cytomegalovirus exposure and HLA in healthy donors. Whole-study findings and limits: Later examination showed HLA-associated TCR beta chains had greater clonal expansion than equally common others. Most observed TCR sequences were rare, whereas some public TCRs were detected in many donors. Some V segments, including TRBV6-2 and TRBV6-3, were excluded as indistinguishable. Researchers reported that a few CMV-associated chains were confirmed in vitro as CMV antigen-specific.

This CDR3 is 14 amino acids long. CDR1 and CDR2 from the germline V gene are MGHRA and YSYEKL. J gave up 5 bases and V 4 bases, and 6 bases lay outside the gene matches. Primers: 60 Vbeta forward and 13 Jbeta reverse. TCRdb's copy holds only in-frame clones and misses some; the assay was immunoSEQ multiplex PCR. The table records about 200,000 clones, roughly 70% of them present only once. The clonotype comes from a man aged 35 to 55 in good health and CMV-seropositive. Specimen: PBMCs. This rearrangement joins TRBV4-1 to TRBJ1-1; 8 bases align to TRBD1. The CDR3 loop is CASSRGTGGTEAFF. The CDR3 bases are TGCGCCAGCAGCCGAGGGACAGGCGGGACTGAAGCTTTCTTT.